These T cell receptor beta chains were read from a single sample in a study of cytomegalovirus exposure and HLA in healthy donors. The table came from immunoSEQ multiplex PCR; TCRdb's copy has only in-frame clones and leaves some out. The sample lists 85,000 to 130,000 clones; about four fifths were seen once. Sequenced material: PBMCs. The source is a woman aged 45 to 65 in good health and CMV-seropositive. The CDR3 runs from the conserved cysteine through the conserved F or W. The D gene is left open where the match is weak. Rows give clone size only sometimes, using once, few, many, or a class for an expanded clone.

j_call d_call v_call clone_size cdr3_nt cdr3_aa
TRBJ2-7 - TRBV5-1 - TGCGCCAGCAGCTCCGGGGGGGACAGGGCCCACGAGCAGTACTTC CASSSGGDRAHEQYF
TRBJ2-7 - TRBV29-1 - TGCAGCGTTGGAGTCTACGAGCAGTACTTC CSVGVYEQYF
TRBJ1-5 TRBD1 TRBV27 - TGTGCCAGCAGTTCAGACAGGGCAGGTCAGCCCCAGCATTTT CASSSDRAGQPQHF
TRBJ1-1 - TRBV10-3 - TGTGCCATCAGCGGAAACAAGGGGCCGGTGGACACTGAAGCTTTCTTT CAISGNKGPVDTEAFF
TRBJ2-2 TRBD2 TRBV6-5 - TGTGCCAGCAGTTTGGCGGGGGGGTATACCGGGGAGCTGTTTTTT CASSLAGGYTGELFF
TRBJ2-1 - TRBV19 - TGTGCCAGTAGTATTAGTGGAGGCTCCTACAATGAGCAGTTCTTC CASSISGGSYNEQFF
TRBJ2-1 TRBD1 TRBV7-9 - TGTGCCAGCAGCCCTCGACCTGGGGACAGGGGAGGGGCCTACAATGAGCAGTTCTTC CASSPRPGDRGGAYNEQFF
TRBJ1-2 - TRBV9 - TGTGCCAGCAGCACCGGGGGGGAATCCTATGGCTACACCTTC CASSTGGESYGYTF
TRBJ1-2 - TRBV11-3 few TGTGCCAGCAGCCAGCAGGAAAACTATGGCTACACCTTC CASSQQENYGYTF
TRBJ2-5 TRBD2 TRBV5-4 - TGTGCCAGCAGCTTAGGACTAGCGGGAGAAGAGACCCAGTACTTC CASSLGLAGEETQYF
TRBJ2-4 - TRBV9 - TGTGCCAGCAGCGCAACAGGTTTAGCCAAAAACATTCAGTACTTC CASSATGLAKNIQYF
TRBJ1-1 - TRBV9 - TGTGCCAGCAGCGTAGCCTCGGGGGGGAACACTGAAGCTTTCTTT CASSVASGGNTEAFF
TRBJ1-5 TRBD1 TRBV15 - TGTGCCACCAGGGAACAGGGGACAAATGTACATCAGCCCCAGCATTTT CATREQGTNVHQPQHF
TRBJ1-2 - TRBV6-5 few TGTGCCAGCAGTTACTCTATCACCGGTTGGGGCTACACCTTC CASSYSITGWGYTF
TRBJ1-3 - TRBV7-9 - TGTGCCAGCAGCATGAGAGGGGGTTCTGGAAACACCATATATTTT CASSMRGGSGNTIYF
TRBJ2-7 - TRBV6-1 - TGTGCCAGCAGCGTGACAGGATCCTACGAGCAGTACTTC CASSVTGSYEQYF
TRBJ1-1 - TRBV5-6 - TGTGCCAGCAGCGGGGGGAATTGGGCCGAAGCTTTCTTT CASSGGNWAEAFF
TRBJ1-6 - TRBV4-2 - TGTGCCAGCAGCCCCGGAGCAGGTGGGGGCTCACCCCTCCACTTT CASSPGAGGGSPLHF
TRBJ1-6 TRBD1 TRBV11-2 - TGTGCCAGCAGCTTAAGGGGACAGGGAGGTTCACCCCTCCACTTT CASSLRGQGGSPLHF
TRBJ1-1 TRBD1 TRBV7-8 few TGTGCCAGCAACACAGGGGGCTTGAACACTGAAGCTTTCTTT CASNTGGLNTEAFF
TRBJ1-1 TRBD1 TRBV10-2 - TGCGCCAGCAGGGATTCACAGGGGTTCACTGAAGCTTTCTTT CASRDSQGFTEAFF
TRBJ1-2 - TRBV7-9 - TGTGCCAGCGAGGGTATAGGGTGGGATGGCTACACCTTC CASEGIGWDGYTF
TRBJ2-2 - TRBV7-3 few TGTGCCAGCAGCCCCTCCGTGCGAGCCGGGGAGCTGTTTTTT CASSPSVRAGELFF
TRBJ2-2 - TRBV7-2 - TGTGCCAGCAGCTCGGTGGGGGGCGGGGAGCTGTTTTTT CASSSVGGGELFF
TRBJ2-1 TRBD1 TRBV4-2 - TGTGCCAGCAGCCCTGAAAGACAGGGGGCAGGCAATGAGCAGTTCTTC CASSPERQGAGNEQFF
TRBJ2-7 - TRBV5-4 - TGTGCCAGCAGTGCGGGGCGCTACTACGAGCAGTACTTC CASSAGRYYEQYF
TRBJ2-1 TRBD2 TRBV7-6 - TGTGCCAGCAGCCCCCGACTAGCGGGGGGGCCGTTCACCTACAATGAGCAGTTCTTC CASSPRLAGGPFTYNEQFF
TRBJ2-2 - TRBV5-1 - TGCGCCAGCAGCTTCCCTAAGGCTAGCATGAACACCGGGGAGCTGTTTTTT CASSFPKASMNTGELFF
TRBJ2-5 TRBD2 TRBV6-6 few TGTGCCAGCAGTCGGGACGGGAGGGGCCAGGAGACCCAGTACTTC CASSRDGRGQETQYF
TRBJ1-1 - TRBV9 - TGTGCCAGCAGCGTAATCGGCAGGAGGGACACTGAAGCTTTCTTT CASSVIGRRDTEAFF
TRBJ2-2 TRBD2 TRBV5-6 few TGTGCCAGCAGCTGGGTCCAGCGGGGTAGGAACACCGGGGAGCTGTTTTTT CASSWVQRGRNTGELFF
TRBJ1-2 - TRBV28 - TGTGCCAGCAGTTCAGGACTCTATGGCTACACCTTC CASSSGLYGYTF
TRBJ2-1 TRBD2 TRBV2 - TGTGCCAGCAGTGAAACCCTAGCGGGGGGCCCTGGCAATGAGCAGTTCTTC CASSETLAGGPGNEQFF
TRBJ1-5 - TRBV4-3 few TGCGCCAGCAGCCAAGACCCCCATTTGAGTCAGCCCCAGCATTTT CASSQDPHLSQPQHF
TRBJ1-4 - TRBV5-1 - TGCGCCAGCAGCTTTCGATCGGGGAGTACGGATGAAAAACTGTTTTTT CASSFRSGSTDEKLFF
TRBJ1-1 - TRBV6-1 - TGTGCCAGCAGCGCTTCGAGGTACACTGAAGCTTTCTTT CASSASRYTEAFF
TRBJ1-6 - TRBV7-9 - TGTGCCAGCAGCTTAGGAGGCAGCCGAGCCCTCCACTTT CASSLGGSRALHF
TRBJ1-2 - TRBV5-1 - TGCGCCAGCAGCTTGGCTTTAACAGGGAGTCGCAATGGCTACACCTTC CASSLALTGSRNGYTF
TRBJ2-3 - TRBV7-2 - TGTGCCAGCAGTTCCAATTCCAGGGATACGCAGTATTTT CASSSNSRDTQYF
TRBJ1-2 - TRBV5-6 - TGTGCCAGCAGCTTGGCCAATGTAGTTCGGGGCTACACCTTC CASSLANVVRGYTF
TRBJ2-1 TRBD2 TRBV6-5 few TGTGCCAGCAGTTGGGTTGGCGGGGGAGGGGTGGGGCAGCAGTTCTTC CASSWVGGGGVGQQFF
TRBJ2-7 - TRBV28 - TGTGCCAGCAAGGGACAAATTCCCTACGAGCAGTACTTC CASKGQIPYEQYF
TRBJ2-1 TRBD2 TRBV5-1 once TGCGCCAGCAGCTTAGCGGGGGGGCAATACAATGAGCAGTTCTTC CASSLAGGQYNEQFF
TRBJ1-2 TRBD1 TRBV30 - TGTGCCTGGAGACGAGGGGGCGCTTACTATGGCTACACCTTC CAWRRGGAYYGYTF
TRBJ1-2 - TRBV6-1 - TGTGCCAGCAGTGACTCTCGGACAGCTACTGGCTACACCTTC CASSDSRTATGYTF
TRBJ2-7 TRBD2 TRBV28 - TGTGCCAGCACCTCCACCGCGGGGGGGTACCACTACGAGCAGTACTTC CASTSTAGGYHYEQYF
TRBJ1-1 TRBD1 TRBV30 - TGTGCCTGGAGATGGGACAGGCCCCGCTGGGGCACTGAAGCTTTCTTT CAWRWDRPRWGTEAFF
TRBJ1-3 - TRBV7-2 - TGTGCCAGCGACCGGGGGGGTGCAGGAAACACCATATATTTT CASDRGGAGNTIYF
TRBJ2-3 TRBD2 TRBV28 - TGTGCCAGCAGTTTCCCCCCCAGCGGGGTGACAGATACGCAGTATTTT CASSFPPSGVTDTQYF
TRBJ2-5 - TRBV4-1 - TGCGCCAGCAGCCAAGGGACGGCGGGCGAGGAGACCCAGTACTTC CASSQGTAGEETQYF
TRBJ1-6 - TRBV18 - TGTGCCAGCTCACCAAGTAGCTCCTATAATTCACCCCTCCACTTT CASSPSSSYNSPLHF
TRBJ2-5 TRBD1 TRBV4-3 few TGCGCCAGCAGCAAGACAGGGGGGACGACAGAGACCCAGTACTTC CASSKTGGTTETQYF
TRBJ2-2 - TRBV7-9 - TGTGCCAGCAGGCCCAGGTCCGGCGCGAACACCGGGGAGCTGTTTTTT CASRPRSGANTGELFF
TRBJ2-6 - TRBV28 - TGTGCCAGCAGCTCAAAAACGGGACTACAGGGAGCAGGGGCCAACGTCCTGACTTTC CASSSKTGLQGAGANVLTF
TRBJ2-7 TRBD2 TRBV7-6 - TGTGCCAGCAGCCCTGCGGGTAGCGGGGGGTATTCAGACGAGCAGTACTTC CASSPAGSGGYSDEQYF
TRBJ2-2 TRBD1 TRBV5-6 - TGTGCCAGCAGCTCCGGGACAGGGTGGGCACTGAAGGAGCTGTTTTTT CASSSGTGWALKELFF
TRBJ2-1 TRBD1 TRBV29-1 - TGCAGCGTTGATTGGCAGGGGGCCTCCAATGAGCAGTTCTTC CSVDWQGASNEQFF
TRBJ2-2 TRBD1 TRBV7-9 - TGTTCCAGCATCACCAAGGGGCAGGGGGCCACCGGGGAGCTGTTTTTT CSSITKGQGATGELFF